This T cell receptor (beta chain) originates from a study of STAT5B mutations in CD4+ large granular lymphocyte leukemia. J lost 3 bases, V lost 7 bases, and 10 bases had no gene match. Germline V gene data show CDR1 as MNHNS and CDR2 as SASEGT. The length of the CDR3 is 15 residues. Per the original data handling: A productive frequency of 2.59 x 10-5 was the lowest detectable. Sequencing used immunoSEQ multiplex PCR; TCRdb keeps in-frame clones, though not all of them. D and trimming were read from the DNA, whereas the V and J calls and clone size are those reported in that table. The sample shows some 30,000 clones, roughly 79% of them seen only once.

The chain uses TRBV6-1 and TRBJ2-3; 7 bases agree with TRBD1. The clonotype was recovered from a human donor in good health. Sequencing input: CD4+ T cells from blood buffy coats. CDR3: CASTEGGLGTDTQYF. The CDR3 DNA is TGTGCCAGCACAGAAGGGGGCCTTGGGACAGATACGCAGTATTTT.